This T cell receptor (beta chain) was documented in a study of technical replicates of blood from several donors. TCRdb's copy holds only in-frame clones and misses some; the assay was immunoSEQ multiplex PCR. This table has 100,000 or so clones, over 90% appearing once. This CDR3 region has 11 residues. J was trimmed by 5 bases and V by 9 bases; bases with no gene match: 2. Germline V lookup: CDR1 MDHEN, CDR2 SYDVKM. The V call is TRBV28, the J call TRBJ2-3, with TRBD1 identical over 7 bases. The receptor was isolated from a human donor in good health. Sequenced: T cells isolated from PBMCs. In DNA form, the CDR3 reads TGTGCCAGTAGGGGGCAAGATACGCAGTATTTT. This codes for CASRGQDTQYF.